The rows below give T cell receptor beta chains drawn from one sample of a study of T-cell memory formation after mild COVID-19. TCRdb fed the 5' RACE reads into MiXCR, producing one record per CDR3 protein. This table has 350,000 or so distinct CDR3 sequences, 10% to 15% appearing once. Material for sequencing was PBMCs or a T cell subset sorted from them (not recorded which). The receptors stem from a man between 18 and 29 years old who had mild COVID-19 (a few samples of this study predate the infection). Cell type and time point are not known. Both conserved end residues are part of each CDR3. Fields, in order: J gene, V gene, clone size, D gene, CDR3 protein, CDR3 DNA. The D gene is left open where the match is weak. Expanded clones are given a class, and other clones once, few, many or no size at all.

>TRBJ2-3|TRBV7-2|many|TRBD1
CASSLGGTGYFTDTQYF
TGTGCCAGCAGCTTAGGTGGGACAGGGTACTTCACAGATACGCAGTATTTT
>TRBJ2-1|TRBV20-1|few|TRBD2
CSALDGSGGAHNEQFF
TGCAGTGCGCTGGACGGCAGCGGGGGGGCCCACAATGAGCAGTTCTTC
>TRBJ1-5|TRBV25-1|.|TRBD1
CASADRGWNQPQHF
TGTGCCAGCGCGGACAGGGGTTGGAATCAGCCCCAGCATTTT
>TRBJ2-1|TRBV14|few|.
CASSQVRGYEDEQFF
TGTGCCAGCAGCCAAGTCCGAGGGTACGAGGATGAGCAGTTCTTC
>TRBJ2-2|TRBV7-8|few|.
CASPKRRYTGELFF
TGTGCCAGCCCAAAGCGGAGATACACCGGGGAGCTGTTTTTT
>TRBJ2-1|TRBV15|.|.
CATGGRGLYNEQFF
TGTGCCACGGGCGGACGGGGGTTATACAATGAGCAGTTCTTC
>TRBJ2-2|TRBV5-1|.|.
CASSLLAPRNTGELFF
TGCGCCAGCAGCTTACTAGCACCCCGGAACACCGGGGAGCTGTTTTTT
>TRBJ2-1|TRBV10-2|few|TRBD2
CASRPSGGAGEQFF
TGCGCCAGCAGACCTAGCGGGGGGGCCGGGGAGCAGTTCTTC
>TRBJ2-1|TRBV12-3/TRBV12-4|many|TRBD1
CASRPQGAGNEQFF
TGTGCCAGCCGGCCCCAGGGGGCGGGCAATGAGCAGTTCTTC
>TRBJ1-4|TRBV7-2|.|.
CASSSYNEKLFF
TGTGCCAGCAGCTCGTATAATGAAAAACTGTTTTTT
>TRBJ2-5|TRBV5-1|.|.
CASSFTSPETQYF
TGCGCCAGCAGTTTCACTTCGCCAGAGACCCAGTACTTC
>TRBJ2-3|TRBV12-3/TRBV12-4|few|.
CASSLDSQNTQYF
TGTGCCAGCAGTTTAGACAGCCAGAATACGCAGTATTTT
>TRBJ2-2|TRBV7-2|few|TRBD1
CASSIWTGATGELFF
TGTGCCAGCAGCATATGGACAGGGGCCACCGGGGAGCTGTTTTTT
>TRBJ2-3|TRBV4-3|few|.
CASSQGRGPSTDTQYF
TGCGCCAGCAGCCAAGGCAGGGGCCCTAGCACAGATACGCAGTATTTT
>TRBJ2-5|TRBV19|many|TRBD2
CASSGTGLALGTQYF
TGTGCCAGTAGTGGAACGGGACTAGCACTGGGGACCCAGTACTTC
>TRBJ2-2|TRBV6-4|.|.
CASSAGGAGELFF
TGTGCCAGCAGCGCCGGCGGGGCCGGGGAGCTGTTTTTT
>TRBJ2-2|TRBV5-1|few|.
CASSLRFPGDTGELFF
TGCGCCAGCAGCTTGCGATTTCCGGGCGACACCGGGGAGCTGTTTTTT
>TRBJ2-3|TRBV5-1|.|.
CASSQTTGTVNTQYF
TGCGCCAGCAGCCAAACGACCGGGACCGTGAATACGCAGTATTTT
>TRBJ2-2|TRBV9|few|TRBD2
CASSAPMGLAGETGELFF
TGTGCCAGCAGCGCCCCCATGGGCCTAGCGGGGGAAACCGGGGAGCTGTTTTTT
>TRBJ2-2|TRBV4-1|.|.
CASSRGRHNRSTGELFF
TGCGCCAGCAGCCGGGGTCGCCACAATCGGAGCACCGGGGAGCTGTTTTTT
>TRBJ1-1|TRBV9|few|TRBD1
CASSARGSFTEAFF
TGTGCCAGCAGCGCCAGGGGGTCGTTCACTGAAGCTTTCTTT
>TRBJ2-7|TRBV4-2|.|.
CASSRLTGLHYEQYF
TGTGCCAGCAGTCGATTGACGGGACTCCACTACGAGCAGTACTTC
>TRBJ2-2|TRBV12-3/TRBV12-4|few|.
CASSWARNTGELFF
TGTGCCAGCAGTTGGGCCCGGAACACCGGGGAGCTGTTTTTT
>TRBJ1-2|TRBV7-9|few|TRBD1
CASSLVYRGLYGYTF
TGTGCCAGCAGCTTAGTCTACAGGGGCCTCTATGGCTACACCTTC
>TRBJ2-5|TRBV28|.|.
CASTGGGNLETQYF
TGTGCCAGCACCGGCGGAGGGAACCTCGAGACCCAGTACTTC
>TRBJ2-3|TRBV6-2/TRBV6-3|many|.
CASSYDPSTDTQYF
TGTGCCAGCAGCTACGACCCGAGCACAGATACGCAGTATTTT
>TRBJ2-3|TRBV5-1|.|.
CASSLVRTVSTDTQYF
TGCGCCAGCAGCTTGGTTCGAACAGTCAGCACAGATACGCAGTATTTT
>TRBJ1-3|TRBV7-2|.|.
CASSLSWAGALETIYF
TGTGCCAGCAGCTTAAGTTGGGCAGGGGCTTTGGAGACCATATATTTT